This is a list of T cell receptor beta chains from one sample in a study of read filtering for tumor transcriptome and immune sequencing. Using its own MiXCR run on the reads, TCRdb lists one record per CDR3 protein. Of roughly 130,000 distinct CDR3 sequences listed, around 13% are singletons. The source material was a population of CD138-negative cells sorted from bone marrow. These receptors were obtained from a donor at least 40 years old with multiple myeloma. Both conserved end residues are part of each CDR3. Fields, in order: V gene, clone size, CDR3 length, J gene, D gene, CDR3 DNA, CDR3 protein. A D gene is named only where the DNA matches it firmly. The listing skips clone size in some rows; elsewhere it reads once, few, many or a size class.

>TRBV29-1|many|13|TRBJ2-3|NA
TGCAGCGGGAGCGGGCATAGCACAGATACGCAGTATTTT
CSGSGHSTDTQYF
>TRBV5-5|many|15|TRBJ2-1|NA
TGTGCCAGCAGCTCCGACGTAGGCTCCTACAATGAGCAGTTCTTC
CASSSDVGSYNEQFF
>TRBV20-1|many|17|TRBJ2-1|NA
TGCAGTGCTAGCGTTCCCATGACCGCCAGCTCCTACAATGAGCAGTTCTTC
CSASVPMTASSYNEQFF
>TRBV5-1|many|15|TRBJ1-1|TRBD1
TGCGCCAGCAGCTTGGTGGGACAGGGGAACACTGAAGCTTTCTTT
CASSLVGQGNTEAFF
>TRBV5-1|NA|17|TRBJ2-1|TRBD2
TGCGCCAGCAGCTTGGCTAGCGGGAGGTCCTCCTACAATGAGCAGTTCTTC
CASSLASGRSSYNEQFF
>TRBV4-2|NA|15|TRBJ2-7|TRBD2
TGTGCCAGCAGCTTGGACCAGCGGGGGGGCCTCGAGCAGTACTTC
CASSLDQRGGLEQYF
>TRBV20-1|many|15|TRBJ1-1|NA
TGCAGTGCTAGACCAGGGGCCGGCCTGGTGAAGGGAGCTTTCTTT
CSARPGAGLVKGAFF
>TRBV9|many|14|TRBJ2-1|NA
TGTGCCAGCAGCGTAGAAGTTGGGGGCAATGAGCAGTTCTTC
CASSVEVGGNEQFF
>TRBV10-2|many|16|TRBJ1-5|NA
TGCGCCAGCAGTGATACCTCGCACAGGGAAGGACAGCCCCAGCATTTT
CASSDTSHREGQPQHF
>TRBV18|many|14|TRBJ2-3|NA
TGTGCCAGCTCACCCAGGGGACGCACAGATACGCAGTATTTT
CASSPRGRTDTQYF
>TRBV11-2|many|15|TRBJ2-7|NA
TGTGCCAGCAGCTTAGAGAGGGCCAGCTCCTACGAGCAGTACTTC
CASSLERASSYEQYF
>TRBV11-3|NA|13|TRBJ1-1|NA
TGTGCCAGCAGCACCGGCATGTACACTGAAGATTTCTTT
CASSTGMYTEDFF
>TRBV19|many|13|TRBJ2-1|TRBD1
TGTGCCAGTAGCCCTAACAGGGGGCGAGAGCAGTTCTTC
CASSPNRGREQFF
>TRBV5-1|NA|14|TRBJ1-2|TRBD1
TGCGCCAGCAGCTTGGAAACAGGGGCTTATGGCTACACCTTC
CASSLETGAYGYTF
>TRBV12-3/TRBV12-4|many|11|TRBJ2-7|NA
TGTGCCAGCGGTTTAGCCCACGAGCAGTACTTC
CASGLAHEQYF
>TRBV19|many|13|TRBJ2-1|NA
TGTGCCAGTAGCCGGGGGTTCTACAATGAGCAGTTCTTC
CASSRGFYNEQFF
>TRBV9|few|16|TRBJ1-1|NA
TGTGCCAGGAGCCCGCGAGAAAGAGGGAGTGGAACTGAAGCTTTCTTT
CARSPRERGSGTEAFF
>TRBV20-1|many|14|TRBJ2-1|NA
TGCAGTGCTAGAAAACCGAGCTCCTACAATGAGCAGTTCTTC
CSARKPSSYNEQFF
>TRBV4-1|many|15|TRBJ2-7|TRBD2
TGCGCCAGCAGCCACAGACTAGCGGGGTTTTACGAGCAGTACTTC
CASSHRLAGFYEQYF
>TRBV9|many|15|TRBJ2-2|TRBD1
TGTGCCAGCAGAAGGGGGACAGGTAACACCGGGGAGCTGTTTTTT
CASRRGTGNTGELFF
>TRBV18|many|15|TRBJ2-3|NA
TGTGCCAGCTCCCCGGGGATTGGAGGATCAGATACGCAGTATTTT
CASSPGIGGSDTQYF
>TRBV7-9|many|14|TRBJ1-1|NA
TGTGCCAGCAGCTACGCACCTGCGAACACTGAAGCTTTCTTT
CASSYAPANTEAFF
>TRBV20-1|many|13|TRBJ1-5|NA
TGCAGTGCCCTATCAGGCAGCAATCAGCCCCAGCATTTT
CSALSGSNQPQHF
>TRBV4-1|many|13|TRBJ2-3|NA
TGCGCCAGCAGAAGGGCCGGGACAGATACGCAGTATTTT
CASRRAGTDTQYF
>TRBV6-5|NA|15|TRBJ2-1|NA
TGTGCCAGCAGTTACTCGGAGCGGGTCTTGAATGGGCAGTTCTTC
CASSYSERVLNGQFF
>TRBV9|many|21|TRBJ2-5|TRBD2
TGTGCCAGCAGCGTAGCAACCCCCTCTAGCGGGAATATATGGTTCCAAGAGACCCAGTACTTC
CASSVATPSSGNIWFQETQYF
>TRBV20-1|NA|15|TRBJ1-5|NA
TGCAGTGCTAGAGCCGTGAGGGAGGCGGGCCAGCCCCAGCATTTT
CSARAVREAGQPQHF